This entry describes one T cell receptor (beta chain). Its binding antigen is unknown. Base qualities are not provided; no much larger clone lies one nucleotide away. Library creation used the immunoSEQ multiplex PCR assay. To provide template for TCR sequencing, every sample had RNA extracted and reverse transcribed into cDNA. First-strand cDNA was synthesized using SuperScript III with a 2:1 mix of oligo-dT and random hexamers. A synthetic immune receptor repertoire was used to assess amplification bias, and residual bias was removed computationally. The paper's processing steps were these. Raw reads were preprocessed for error removal, and CDR3 was defined according to IMGT conventions as running from the conserved cysteine to phenylalanine. Clonality was computed by normalizing Shannon entropy by log2 of the number of productive unique TCRs and subtracting the result from 1. Whether each scalp clone was CD4 or CD8 was inferred by checking scalp TCRbeta sequences against the CD4 and CD8 repertoires from sorted blood. Imported from immuneACCESS, the table was reduced by TCRdb to in-frame sequences with V and J called. These copies leave out some clones; in studies compared against another copy, an unresolved V gene accounts for under half, and the cause of the remainder is not known. V and J calls and clone size are given by that table; D and trimming were obtained from the DNA. This sample lists 10,000 to 15,000 clones; around 63% were detected once. The ten top clones hold 5.5% to 8.5% of the sample.

This specimen's time point label, interpreted: 4 weeks on oral tofacitinib. Sample treatment or condition, as interpreted from the label and publication: oral pan-JAK inhibitor, 5-10 mg twice daily. Peripheral blood and lesional scalp punch biopsies were obtained from patients with alopecia areata. Human scalp biopsies were immediately fixed in PAXgene tissue containers. This entry comes from a study of CD8+ T cells in alopecia areata (dated by TCRdb to between 2017 and 2018). About the investigation overall: Treated patients were enrolled in an open-label pilot trial of oral tofacitinib at 5 to 10 mg twice daily for moderate-to-severe alopecia areata. Patients received tofacitinib for 6 to 18 months and were then followed off drug for 6 months to check for delayed response and recurrence. Disease severity in treated patients was measured with the SALT score, which quantifies the percentage of affected scalp surface area. High-throughput TCRbeta sequencing was used to examine T cell clonal expansion in alopecia areata in both the C3H/HeJ mouse model and human patients. Human TCRbeta sequencing covered scalp tissue and sorted CD4+ and CD8+ peripheral blood T cells from patchy and totalis/universalis alopecia areata patients and healthy controls. Biopsies were taken from tofacitinib-treated patients at baseline and at 4 and 24 weeks of treatment, and a later scalp biopsy was taken in several of the tofacitinib-treated patients. Scalp clonality was compared across normal scalp (n=4), patchy alopecia areata scalp (n=8), and alopecia totalis/universalis scalp (n=8). RNA was obtained with the PAXgene miRNA kit for fixed scalp, the miRNeasy kit for PBMCs, and the RNeasy kit for mouse skin. immunoSEQ multiplex PCR using 35 Vbeta forward primers and 13 Jbeta reverse primers was used to amplify TCRbeta CDR3 regions. The study at large found these results: Compared with normal scalp, lesional scalp had higher clonality and more expanded CD8+ clones, particularly in alopecia totalis/universalis, a pattern that suggests antigenic drive. Unlike mouse skin, where gammadelta T cells dominate, normal human skin contains resident alphabeta T cells that get sequenced too, which complicates analysis of the scalp TCR repertoire. The treated cohort was small, with a single nonresponder, so links between baseline CD8+ expansion and response need larger studies. Compared with mice, TCR sequences shared between patients were less clear, possibly partly because of HLA diversity across the patient population. During tofacitinib treatment, many expanded lesional clones stuck around in both scalp and blood, and this persistence may partly explain why relapse happens after treatment is stopped. Tofacitinib significantly decreased scalp clonality and the number of expanded CD8+ clones among the top 100 scalp clones.

The CDR1 and CDR2 encoded by the germline V gene are LGHNA and YNFKEQ. The germline V and J ends show losses of 4 bases and 9 bases respectively, and no gene match explains 12 bases of the junction. Inclusive of the bounding cysteine and phenylalanine, the CDR3 is 16 residues long. Left in the record is the CDR3 DNA by itself, 48 bases read in frame from the first base. This clonotype was obtained from a human donor with alopecia areata. This receptor chain uses TRBV4-2 and TRBJ2-7, and TRBD2 aligns with 13 junction nucleotides. The specimen was skin, collected at week 4, from a patient treated with tofacitinib. The CDR3 in this case is CASSPGFTSGGARQYF. The nucleotide sequence is given as TGTGCCAGCAGCCCAGGATTTACTAGCGGGGGGGCCCGGCAGTACTTC.